Listed below are T cell receptor beta chains from one sample, sequenced in a study of beta chain features in type 1 diabetes. Assay: immunoSEQ multiplex PCR; the TCRdb copy retains only in-frame clones and omits some. The profile shows around 180,000 clones, around 7.9% of them singletons. The sample consisted of central memory CD4+ T cells from blood. Receptors originate from a man between 18 and 35 years old with type 1 diabetes. Each CDR3 is given with its conserved first and last residue. The order of the fields is J gene, V gene, D gene, clone size, CDR3 protein, CDR3 DNA. D genes are given only for firm matches. Clone size, where shown, is once, few, many, or a class for clones that have expanded.

J: TRBJ2-1; V: TRBV30; D: .; size: many; CDR3: CAWKRYNEQFF; DNA: TGTGCCTGGAAGCGCTACAATGAGCAGTTCTTC
J: TRBJ1-1; V: TRBV19; D: TRBD1; size: few; CDR3: CASRRGQGSTEAFF; DNA: TGTGCCAGTAGACGCGGACAGGGAAGCACTGAAGCTTTCTTT
J: TRBJ2-7; V: TRBV10-3; D: TRBD2; size: .; CDR3: CAISDLAGGEQYF; DNA: TGTGCCATCAGTGACTTAGCGGGAGGCGAGCAGTACTTC
J: TRBJ1-2; V: TRBV12-5; D: TRBD1; size: few; CDR3: CASGLRGQGFGYTF; DNA: TGTGCTAGTGGTTTGAGGGGACAGGGTTTCGGCTACACCTTC
J: TRBJ1-5; V: TRBV28; D: .; size: .; CDR3: CANQGGLWQPQHF; DNA: TGTGCCAACCAGGGAGGGCTTTGGCAGCCCCAGCATTTT
J: TRBJ2-5; V: TRBV30; D: TRBD2; size: .; CDR3: CAWGRGLRQTQYF; DNA: TGTGCCTGGGGGAGGGGATTGCGTCAGACCCAGTACTTC
J: TRBJ2-6; V: TRBV5-1; D: .; size: .; CDR3: CASSLSLSTVSLSGANVLTF; DNA: TGCGCCAGCAGCTTGTCGTTATCGACAGTAAGTCTCTCTGGGGCCAACGTCCTGACTTTC
J: TRBJ1-2; V: TRBV30; D: .; size: .; CDR3: CAWRKTGNPNYGYTF; DNA: TGTGCCTGGAGAAAAACAGGGAACCCTAACTATGGCTACACCTTC
J: TRBJ2-3; V: TRBV5-1; D: .; size: .; CDR3: CASSWQGYADTQYF; DNA: TGCGCCAGCAGCTGGCAGGGGTATGCAGATACGCAGTATTTT
J: TRBJ2-6; V: TRBV5-1; D: .; size: .; CDR3: CASSVQGANVLTF; DNA: TGCGCCAGCAGCGTCCAAGGGGCCAACGTCCTGACTTTC
J: TRBJ2-7; V: TRBV5-4; D: .; size: .; CDR3: CASSLDAGEQYF; DNA: TGTGCCAGCAGCCTGGATGCAGGCGAGCAGTACTTC
J: TRBJ1-2; V: TRBV4-3; D: .; size: many; CDR3: CASSQQVRNNYGYTF; DNA: TGCGCCAGCAGCCAACAAGTCAGGAATAACTATGGCTACACCTTC
J: TRBJ2-4; V: TRBV2; D: .; size: .; CDR3: CASSGQSNKNIQYF; DNA: TGTGCCAGCAGCGGACAGAGTAACAAAAACATTCAGTACTTC
J: TRBJ2-7; V: TRBV5-4; D: .; size: few; CDR3: CASSLGQDTTYEQYF; DNA: TGTGCCAGCAGCTTGGGGCAGGACACCACCTACGAGCAGTACTTC
J: TRBJ1-2; V: TRBV7-8; D: TRBD1; size: few; CDR3: CASSLDPGGYGYTF; DNA: TGTGCCAGCAGCTTAGACCCAGGGGGCTATGGCTACACCTTC
J: TRBJ1-4; V: TRBV9; D: .; size: .; CDR3: CASRGEDEKLFF; DNA: TGTGCCAGCAGAGGAGAGGATGAAAAACTGTTTTTT
J: TRBJ2-1; V: TRBV5-4; D: .; size: few; CDR3: CASSLEVGSGEQFF; DNA: TGTGCCAGCAGCTTGGAGGTTGGTAGCGGCGAGCAGTTCTTC
J: TRBJ1-2; V: TRBV6-6; D: TRBD1; size: many; CDR3: CASGQVYGYTF; DNA: TGTGCCAGCGGACAGGTCTATGGCTACACCTTC
J: TRBJ2-1; V: TRBV18; D: TRBD2; size: many; CDR3: CASSLTSGAYNEQFF; DNA: TGTGCCAGCTCTCTCACTAGCGGAGCCTACAATGAGCAGTTCTTC
J: TRBJ2-1; V: TRBV14; D: .; size: .; CDR3: CASSQGQLFYNEQFF; DNA: TGTGCCAGCAGCCAAGGACAGCTTTTTTACAATGAGCAGTTCTTC
J: TRBJ2-7; V: TRBV9; D: .; size: .; CDR3: CASSVDVGGEQYF; DNA: TGTGCCAGCAGCGTAGATGTGGGGGGCGAGCAGTACTTC
J: TRBJ2-2; V: TRBV7-2; D: .; size: many; CDR3: CASSSTQGFGELFF; DNA: TGTGCCAGCAGCTCGACGCAGGGGTTCGGGGAGCTGTTTTTT
J: TRBJ1-5; V: TRBV19; D: TRBD1; size: few; CDR3: CASNSPFKGQLNNQPQHF; DNA: TGTGCCAGTAATAGTCCTTTCAAGGGACAGCTTAATAATCAGCCCCAGCATTTT
J: TRBJ1-2; V: TRBV15; D: .; size: many; CDR3: CATSRDAQGVGYTF; DNA: TGTGCCACCAGCAGAGATGCACAGGGAGTCGGCTACACCTTC
J: TRBJ2-2; V: TRBV27; D: .; size: .; CDR3: CATRSPPGELFF; DNA: TGTGCCACTAGGAGTCCACCCGGGGAGCTGTTTTTT
J: TRBJ2-2; V: TRBV7-2; D: .; size: few; CDR3: CASSSGRYGELFF; DNA: TGTGCCAGCAGCTCGGGTAGATACGGGGAGCTGTTTTTT
J: TRBJ1-6; V: TRBV4-3; D: .; size: few; CDR3: CASSPSHAAGNSPLHF; DNA: TGCGCCAGCAGCCCTAGCCACGCGGCAGGTAATTCACCCCTCCACTTT
J: TRBJ2-3; V: TRBV5-6; D: TRBD2; size: .; CDR3: CASSLLAGGQYF; DNA: TGTGCCAGCAGCCTACTAGCGGGGGGGCAGTATTTT
J: TRBJ1-2; V: TRBV28; D: TRBD1; size: .; CDR3: CASSSLSDRGRGGYTF; DNA: TGTGCCAGCAGTTCCCTCTCTGACAGGGGGCGAGGAGGCTACACCTTC
J: TRBJ2-7; V: TRBV18; D: TRBD1; size: few; CDR3: CASSPRPGQGWHEQYF; DNA: TGTGCCAGCTCACCCCGCCCGGGACAGGGGTGGCACGAGCAGTACTTC
J: TRBJ1-5; V: TRBV18; D: .; size: .; CDR3: CASSPTELSQPQHF; DNA: TGTGCCAGCTCACCGACGGAGCTTAGTCAGCCCCAGCATTTT
J: TRBJ2-5; V: TRBV5-1; D: .; size: .; CDR3: CASSLGSGETQYF; DNA: TGCGCCAGCAGCTTGGGGTCCGGGGAGACCCAGTACTTC
J: TRBJ2-3; V: TRBV7-8; D: .; size: .; CDR3: CASSLAGTGYTDTQYF; DNA: TGTGCCAGCAGCTTAGCGGGAACAGGGTACACAGATACGCAGTATTTT
J: TRBJ2-5; V: TRBV27; D: TRBD1; size: few; CDR3: CASSSGTGGAETQYF; DNA: TGTGCCAGCAGTTCCGGGACAGGGGGCGCAGAGACCCAGTACTTC
J: TRBJ2-1; V: TRBV30; D: .; size: .; CDR3: CAWSRGNYNEQFF; DNA: TGTGCCTGGAGTAGGGGAAACTACAATGAGCAGTTCTTC
J: TRBJ2-3; V: TRBV5-6; D: TRBD2; size: few; CDR3: CASSPSWASGADTQYF; DNA: TGTGCCAGCAGCCCCTCATGGGCTAGCGGGGCCGATACGCAGTATTTT
J: TRBJ1-5; V: TRBV27; D: .; size: .; CDR3: CASSLIRGNNQPQHF; DNA: TGTGCCAGCAGTTTAATTAGGGGGAACAATCAGCCCCAGCATTTT
J: TRBJ2-1; V: TRBV9; D: TRBD2; size: few; CDR3: CASSVVAGSYEQFF; DNA: TGTGCCAGCAGCGTAGTAGCGGGCTCCTATGAGCAGTTCTTC
J: TRBJ2-1; V: TRBV4-2; D: TRBD2; size: few; CDR3: CASSPNGASGHNEQFF; DNA: TGTGCCAGCAGCCCCAACGGGGCTAGCGGCCACAATGAGCAGTTCTTC
J: TRBJ2-5; V: TRBV5-1; D: .; size: few; CDR3: CASSSRVGETQYF; DNA: TGCGCCAGCAGCTCCAGGGTGGGAGAGACCCAGTACTTC
J: TRBJ2-6; V: TRBV5-4; D: TRBD2; size: few; CDR3: CASSLSGSGHSGANVLTF; DNA: TGTGCCAGCAGCCTCAGCGGGAGCGGTCACTCTGGGGCCAACGTCCTGACTTTC
J: TRBJ2-7; V: TRBV7-2; D: TRBD1; size: .; CDR3: CASSLNARTGATYEQYF; DNA: TGTGCCAGCAGCTTAAACGCTCGGACAGGGGCAACCTACGAGCAGTACTTC
J: TRBJ2-5; V: TRBV11-3; D: .; size: few; CDR3: CASSQGETQYF; DNA: TGTGCCAGCAGCCAGGGAGAGACCCAGTACTTC